The clone carrying this T cell receptor beta chain was detected ten times or more. The antigen is undetermined. Trimming took 2 bases from V and 4 from J, leaving 16 bases between them. This CDR3 has 16 residues. Germline assignment: CDR1 MNHEY and CDR2 SVGEGT. TCR beta CDR3 region amplification was performed from RNA transcripts. The HTBI primer set was used in a first-round RT-PCR of the TCR CDR3. TCRdb re-called the multiplex PCR reads with MiXCR, one entry per CDR3 protein. The table records around 530,000 distinct CDR3 sequences, about a sixth of them present only once. These data belong to a study of T cells in Graves' hyperthyroidism and ophthalmopathy. Study-level results: Ophthalmopathy was separated from stable hyperthyroidism by a 13 V-J model. For ophthalmopathy, model prediction preceded onset by a median roughly 5.9 months.

This rearrangement joins TRBV6-2 or TRBV6-3 to TRBJ2-3; D may be TRBD2 (5 bases). The receptor was derived from a young woman with Graves' ophthalmopathy. The sample comprised blood. This CDR3 is CASSYTGSVIADTQYF. In nucleotides, the CDR3 is TGTGCCAGCAGTTACACGGGATCGGTCATCGCAGATACGCAGTATTTT.